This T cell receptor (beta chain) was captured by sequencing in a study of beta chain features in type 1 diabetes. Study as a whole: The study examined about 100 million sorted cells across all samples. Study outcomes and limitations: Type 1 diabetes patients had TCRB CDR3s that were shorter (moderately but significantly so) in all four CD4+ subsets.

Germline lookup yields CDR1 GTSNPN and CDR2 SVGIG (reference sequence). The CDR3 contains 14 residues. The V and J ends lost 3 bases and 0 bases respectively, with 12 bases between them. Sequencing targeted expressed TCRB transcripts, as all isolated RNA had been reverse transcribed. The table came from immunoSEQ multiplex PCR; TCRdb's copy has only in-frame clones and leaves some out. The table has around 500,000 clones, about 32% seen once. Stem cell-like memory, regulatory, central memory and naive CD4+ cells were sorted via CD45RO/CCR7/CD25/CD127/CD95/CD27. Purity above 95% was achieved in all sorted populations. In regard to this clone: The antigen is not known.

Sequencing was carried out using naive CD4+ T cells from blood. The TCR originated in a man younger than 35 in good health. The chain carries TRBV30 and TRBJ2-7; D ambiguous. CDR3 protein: CAWSHRPSSYEQYF. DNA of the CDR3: TGTGCCTGGAGCCATAGGCCGAGCTCCTACGAGCAGTACTTC.